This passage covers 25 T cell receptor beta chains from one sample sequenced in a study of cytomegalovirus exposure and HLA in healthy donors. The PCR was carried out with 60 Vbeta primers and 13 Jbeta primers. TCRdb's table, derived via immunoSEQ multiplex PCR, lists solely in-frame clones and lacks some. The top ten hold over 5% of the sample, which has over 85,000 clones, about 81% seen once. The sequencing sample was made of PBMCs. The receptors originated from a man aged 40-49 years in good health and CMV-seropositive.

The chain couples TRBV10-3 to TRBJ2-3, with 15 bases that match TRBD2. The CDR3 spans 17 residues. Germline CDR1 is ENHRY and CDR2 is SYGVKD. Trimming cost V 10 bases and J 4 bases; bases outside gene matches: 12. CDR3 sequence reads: CATTPGTSGRLADTQYF. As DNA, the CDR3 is TGTGCCACCACCCCCGGGACTAGCGGGAGGTTGGCAGATACGCAGTATTTT.

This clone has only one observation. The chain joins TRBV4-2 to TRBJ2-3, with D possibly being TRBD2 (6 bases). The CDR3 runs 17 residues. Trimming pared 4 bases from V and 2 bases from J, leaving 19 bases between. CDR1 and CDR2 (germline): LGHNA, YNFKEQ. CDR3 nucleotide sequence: TGTGCCAGCAGCCTGGCCGGTCCAGCTAGCGACACAGATACGCAGTATTTT. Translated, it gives CASSLAGPASDTDTQYF.

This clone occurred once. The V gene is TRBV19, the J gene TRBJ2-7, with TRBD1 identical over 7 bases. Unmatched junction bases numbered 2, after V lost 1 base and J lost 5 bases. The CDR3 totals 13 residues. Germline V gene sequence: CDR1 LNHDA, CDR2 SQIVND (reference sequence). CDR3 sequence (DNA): TGTGCCAGTAGTATAGGACAGGGTGACGAGCAGTACTTC. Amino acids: CASSIGQGDEQYF.

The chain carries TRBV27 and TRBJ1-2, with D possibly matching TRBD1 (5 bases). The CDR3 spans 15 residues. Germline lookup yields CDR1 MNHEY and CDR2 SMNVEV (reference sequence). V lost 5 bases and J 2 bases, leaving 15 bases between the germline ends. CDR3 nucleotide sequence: TGTGCCAGCAGTGTGGGGGGTATGGAGAACTATGGCTACACCTTC. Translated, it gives CASSVGGMENYGYTF.

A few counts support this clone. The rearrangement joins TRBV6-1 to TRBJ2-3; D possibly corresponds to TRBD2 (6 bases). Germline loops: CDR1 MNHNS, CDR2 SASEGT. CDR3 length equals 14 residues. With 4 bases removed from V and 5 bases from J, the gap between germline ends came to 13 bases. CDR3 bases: TGTGCCAGCAGTGGGGGACTTAGCGGAGATACGCAGTATTTT. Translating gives CASSGGLSGDTQYF.

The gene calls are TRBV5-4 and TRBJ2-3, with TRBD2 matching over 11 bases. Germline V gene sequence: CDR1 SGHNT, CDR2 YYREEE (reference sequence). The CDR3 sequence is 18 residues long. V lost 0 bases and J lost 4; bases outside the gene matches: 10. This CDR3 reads CASSLARTSGGPPDTQYF. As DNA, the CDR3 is TGTGCCAGCAGCTTGGCTCGTACTAGCGGGGGACCCCCAGATACGCAGTATTTT. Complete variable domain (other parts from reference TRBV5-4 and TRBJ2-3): ETGVTQSPTHLIKTRGQQVTLRCSSQSGHNTVSWYQQALGQGPQFIFQYYREEENGRGNFPPRFSGLQFPNYSSELNVNALELDDSALYLCASSLARTSGGPPDTQYFGPGTRLTVL.

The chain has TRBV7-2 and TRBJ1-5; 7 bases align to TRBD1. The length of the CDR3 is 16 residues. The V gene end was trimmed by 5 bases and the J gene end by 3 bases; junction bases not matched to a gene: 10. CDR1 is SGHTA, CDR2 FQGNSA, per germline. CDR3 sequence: CASSESGTEFNQPQHF. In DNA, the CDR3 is TGTGCCAGCAGCGAGTCCGGGACAGAATTCAATCAGCCCCAGCATTTT. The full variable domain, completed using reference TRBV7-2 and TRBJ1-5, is GAGVSQSPSNKVTEKGKDVELRCDPISGHTALYWYRQSLGQGLEFLIYFQGNSAPDKSGLPSDRFSAERTGGSVSTLTIQRTQQEDSAVYLCASSESGTEFNQPQHFGDGTRLSIL.

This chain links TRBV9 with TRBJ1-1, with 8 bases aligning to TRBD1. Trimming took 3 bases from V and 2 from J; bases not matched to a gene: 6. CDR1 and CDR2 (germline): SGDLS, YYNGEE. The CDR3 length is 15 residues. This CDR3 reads CASSAGTGLNTEAFF. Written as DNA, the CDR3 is TGTGCCAGCAGCGCCGGGACAGGCCTAAACACTGAAGCTTTCTTT.

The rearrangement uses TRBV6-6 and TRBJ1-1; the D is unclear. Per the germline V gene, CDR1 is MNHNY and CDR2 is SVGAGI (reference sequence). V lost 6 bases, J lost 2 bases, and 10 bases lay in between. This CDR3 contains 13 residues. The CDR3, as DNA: TGTGCCAGCAGCCTTGGAGCCAACACTGAAGCTTTCTTT. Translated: CASSLGANTEAFF.

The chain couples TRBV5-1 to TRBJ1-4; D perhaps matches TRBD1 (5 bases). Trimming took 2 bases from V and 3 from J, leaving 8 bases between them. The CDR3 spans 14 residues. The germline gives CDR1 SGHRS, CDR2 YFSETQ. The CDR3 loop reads CASSFQGANEKLFF. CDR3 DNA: TGCGCCAGCAGCTTCCAGGGTGCTAATGAAAAACTGTTTTTT.

The CDR3 DNA reads as TGTGCCAGCAGTTACACGACTAGCAACTACGAGCAGTACTTC. Its protein product is CASSYTTSNYEQYF. J is TRBJ2-7 and V is TRBV28, with 7 bases that match TRBD2. The CDR3 has 14 amino acids. Germline V CDR1 and CDR2: MDHEN, SYDVKM. V lost 4 bases to trimming and J lost 3 bases; unmatched junction nucleotides: 6.

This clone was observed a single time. The CDR3 nucleotides are TGTGCCAGTGAAGGACAGGGAAGTACACCCCTCCACTTT. Translation: CASEGQGSTPLHF. The chain links TRBV6-6 to TRBJ1-6; 8 nucleotides agree with TRBD1. Losses at the gene ends were 9 bases for V and 11 bases for J; bases not matched to a gene: 9. Looked up from germline, CDR1 is MNHNY and CDR2 is SVGAGI (reference sequence). This CDR3 has 13 amino acids.

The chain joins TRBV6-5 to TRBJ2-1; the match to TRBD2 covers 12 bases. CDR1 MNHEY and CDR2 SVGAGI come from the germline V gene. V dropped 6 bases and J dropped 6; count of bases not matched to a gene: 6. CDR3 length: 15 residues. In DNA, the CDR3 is TGTGCCAGCAGACCCGGACTAGCGGGGACCAATGAGCAGTTCTTC. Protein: CASRPGLAGTNEQFF.

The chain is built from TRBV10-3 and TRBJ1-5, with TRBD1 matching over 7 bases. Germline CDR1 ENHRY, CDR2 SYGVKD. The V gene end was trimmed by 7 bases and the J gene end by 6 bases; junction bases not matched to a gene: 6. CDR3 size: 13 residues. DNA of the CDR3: TGTGCCATCAAGGAGGGGGCAGGTCAGCCCCAGCATTTT. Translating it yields CAIKEGAGQPQHF.

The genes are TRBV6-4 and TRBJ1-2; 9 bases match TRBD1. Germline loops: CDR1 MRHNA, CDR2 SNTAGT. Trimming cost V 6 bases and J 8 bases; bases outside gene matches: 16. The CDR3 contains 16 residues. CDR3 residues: CASSPGQGGPRGGYTF. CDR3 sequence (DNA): TGTGCCAGCAGCCCGGGACAGGGAGGCCCCCGTGGGGGCTACACCTTC.

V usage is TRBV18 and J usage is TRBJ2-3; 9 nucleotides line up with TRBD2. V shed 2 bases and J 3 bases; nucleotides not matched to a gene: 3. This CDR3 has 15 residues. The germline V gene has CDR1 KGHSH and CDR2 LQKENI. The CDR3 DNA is TGTGCCAGCTCACCAAACGCGGGAGGGACAGATACGCAGTATTTT. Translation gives CASSPNAGGTDTQYF.

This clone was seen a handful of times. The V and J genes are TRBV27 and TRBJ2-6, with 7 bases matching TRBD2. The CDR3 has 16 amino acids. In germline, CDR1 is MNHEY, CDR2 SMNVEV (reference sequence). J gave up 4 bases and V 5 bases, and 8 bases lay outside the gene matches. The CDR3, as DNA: TGTGCCAGCAGTCCCTGGGGGGGTACAGGGGCCAACGTCCTGACTTTC. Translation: CASSPWGGTGANVLTF. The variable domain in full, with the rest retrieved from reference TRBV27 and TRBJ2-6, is EAQVTQNPRYLITVTGKKLTVTCSQNMNHEYMSWYRQDPGLGLRQIYYSMNVEVTDKGDVPEGYKVSRKEKRNFPLILESPSPNQTSLYFCASSPWGGTGANVLTFGAGSRLTVL.

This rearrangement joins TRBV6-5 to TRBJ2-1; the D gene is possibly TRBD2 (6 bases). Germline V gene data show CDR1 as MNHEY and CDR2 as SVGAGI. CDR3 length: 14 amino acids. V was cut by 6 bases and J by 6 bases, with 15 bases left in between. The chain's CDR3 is CASRSSLAGNEQFF. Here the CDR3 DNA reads TGTGCCAGCAGATCTTCACTAGCTGGCAATGAGCAGTTCTTC.

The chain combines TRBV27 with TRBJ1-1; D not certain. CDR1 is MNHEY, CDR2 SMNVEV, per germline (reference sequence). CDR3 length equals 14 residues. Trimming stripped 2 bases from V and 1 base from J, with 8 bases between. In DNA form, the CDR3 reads TGTGCCAGCAGTTTACTACAGAGGAACACTGAAGCTTTCTTT. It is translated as CASSLLQRNTEAFF.

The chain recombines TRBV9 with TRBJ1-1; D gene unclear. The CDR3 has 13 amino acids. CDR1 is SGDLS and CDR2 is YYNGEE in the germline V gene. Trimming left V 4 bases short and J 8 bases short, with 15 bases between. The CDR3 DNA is TGTGCCAGCAGCCTTAATTCAGTAACCGAAGCTTTCTTT. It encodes CASSLNSVTEAFF.

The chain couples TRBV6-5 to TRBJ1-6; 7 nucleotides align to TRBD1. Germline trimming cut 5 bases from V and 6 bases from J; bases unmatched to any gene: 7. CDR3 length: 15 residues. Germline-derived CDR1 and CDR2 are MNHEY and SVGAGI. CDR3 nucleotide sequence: TGTGCCAGCAGTACGAGGACAGGTTTTAATTCACCCCTCCACTTT. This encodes CASSTRTGFNSPLHF.

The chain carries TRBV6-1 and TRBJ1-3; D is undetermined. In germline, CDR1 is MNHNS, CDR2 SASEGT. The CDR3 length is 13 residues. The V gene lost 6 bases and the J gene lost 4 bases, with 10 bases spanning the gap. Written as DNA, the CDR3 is TGTGCCAGCAGCGGAGCGCTGGGAAACACCATATATTTT. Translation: CASSGALGNTIYF.

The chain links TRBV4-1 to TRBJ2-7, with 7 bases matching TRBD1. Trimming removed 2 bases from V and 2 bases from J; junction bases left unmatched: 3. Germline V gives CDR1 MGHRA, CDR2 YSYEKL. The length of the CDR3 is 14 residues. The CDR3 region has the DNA TGCGCCAGCAGCCAATCGGGACAGCCCTACGAGCAGTACTTC. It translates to CASSQSGQPYEQYF.

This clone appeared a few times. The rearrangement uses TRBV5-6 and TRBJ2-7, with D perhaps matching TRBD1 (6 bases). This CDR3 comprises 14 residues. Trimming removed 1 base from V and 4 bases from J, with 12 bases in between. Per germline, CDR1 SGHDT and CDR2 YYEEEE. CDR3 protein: CASSLLDSLYEQYF. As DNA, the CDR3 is TGTGCCAGCAGCTTGTTGGACAGCCTATACGAGCAGTACTTC.

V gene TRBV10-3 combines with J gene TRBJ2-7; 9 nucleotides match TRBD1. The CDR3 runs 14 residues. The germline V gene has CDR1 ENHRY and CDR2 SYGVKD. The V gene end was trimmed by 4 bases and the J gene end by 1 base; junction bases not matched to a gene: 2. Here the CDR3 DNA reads TGTGCCATCAGTGTGACAGGGGGTTCCTACGAGCAGTACTTC. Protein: CAISVTGGSYEQYF.